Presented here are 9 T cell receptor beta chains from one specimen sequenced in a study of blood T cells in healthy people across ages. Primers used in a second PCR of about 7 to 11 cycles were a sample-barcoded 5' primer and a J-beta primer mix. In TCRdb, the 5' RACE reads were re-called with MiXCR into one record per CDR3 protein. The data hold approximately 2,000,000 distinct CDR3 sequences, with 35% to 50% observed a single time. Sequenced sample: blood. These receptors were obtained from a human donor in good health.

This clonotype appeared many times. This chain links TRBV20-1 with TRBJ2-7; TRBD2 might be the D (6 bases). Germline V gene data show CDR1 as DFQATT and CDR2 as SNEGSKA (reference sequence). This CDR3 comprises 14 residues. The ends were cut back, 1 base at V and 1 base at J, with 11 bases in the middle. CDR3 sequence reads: CSARVAGRSYEQYF. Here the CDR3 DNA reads TGCAGTGCTAGAGTGGCAGGGAGGTCCTACGAGCAGTACTTC.

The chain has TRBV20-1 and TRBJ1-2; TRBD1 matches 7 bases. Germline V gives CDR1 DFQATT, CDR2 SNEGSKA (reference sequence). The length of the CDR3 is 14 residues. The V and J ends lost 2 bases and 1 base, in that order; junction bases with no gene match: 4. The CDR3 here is CSARTGVSNYGYTF. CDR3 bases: TGCAGTGCTAGAACAGGGGTCAGTAACTATGGCTACACCTTC.

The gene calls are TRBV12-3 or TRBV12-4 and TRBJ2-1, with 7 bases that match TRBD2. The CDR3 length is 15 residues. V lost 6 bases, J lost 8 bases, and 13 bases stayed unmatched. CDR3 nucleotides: TGTGCCAGCAGGTTGACTAGCTTTGGTTTACATGAGCAGTTCTTC. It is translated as CASRLTSFGLHEQFF.

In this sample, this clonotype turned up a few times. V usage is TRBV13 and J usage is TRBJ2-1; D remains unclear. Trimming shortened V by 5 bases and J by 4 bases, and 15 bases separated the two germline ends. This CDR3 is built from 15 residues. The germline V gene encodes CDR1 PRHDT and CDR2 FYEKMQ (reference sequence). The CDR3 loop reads CASSANTRSYNEQFF. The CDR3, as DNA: TGTGCCAGCAGCGCTAACACGAGATCTTACAATGAGCAGTTCTTC.

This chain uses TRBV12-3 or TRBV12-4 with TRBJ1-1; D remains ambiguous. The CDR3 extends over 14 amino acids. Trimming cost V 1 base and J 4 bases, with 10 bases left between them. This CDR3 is CASSLGVIGTEAFF. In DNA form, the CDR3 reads TGTGCCAGCAGTTTAGGGGTAATAGGCACTGAAGCTTTCTTT.

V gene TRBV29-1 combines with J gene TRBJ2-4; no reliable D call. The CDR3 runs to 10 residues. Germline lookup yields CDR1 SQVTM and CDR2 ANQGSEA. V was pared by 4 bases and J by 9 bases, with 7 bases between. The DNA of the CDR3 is TGCAGCGTTGTTCAAAGCATTCAGTACTTC. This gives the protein CSVVQSIQYF.

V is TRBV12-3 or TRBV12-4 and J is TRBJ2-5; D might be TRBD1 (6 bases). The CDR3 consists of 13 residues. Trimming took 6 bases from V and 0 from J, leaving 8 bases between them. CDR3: CASRDSNQETQYF. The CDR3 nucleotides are TGTGCCAGCAGGGACAGTAACCAAGAGACCCAGTACTTC.

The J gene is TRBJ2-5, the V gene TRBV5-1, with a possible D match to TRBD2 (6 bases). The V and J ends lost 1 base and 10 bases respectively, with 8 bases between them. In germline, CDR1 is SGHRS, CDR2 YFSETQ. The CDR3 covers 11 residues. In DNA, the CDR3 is TGCGCCAGCAGCTTGATGGAGGGCCAGTACTTC. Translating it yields CASSLMEGQYF.

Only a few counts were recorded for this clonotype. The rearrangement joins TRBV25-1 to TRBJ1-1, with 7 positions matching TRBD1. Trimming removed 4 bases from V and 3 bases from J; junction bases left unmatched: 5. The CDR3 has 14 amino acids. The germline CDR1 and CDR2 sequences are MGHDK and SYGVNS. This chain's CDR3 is CASSARQGDTEAFF. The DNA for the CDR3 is TGTGCCAGCAGTGCGAGACAGGGTGACACTGAAGCTTTCTTT. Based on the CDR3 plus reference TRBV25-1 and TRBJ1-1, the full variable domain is EADIYQTPRYLVIGTGKKITLECSQTMGHDKMYWYQQDPGMELHLIHYSYGVNSTEKGDLSSESTVSRIRTEHFPLTLESARPSHTSQYLCASSARQGDTEAFFGQGTRLTVV.